This record concerns one T cell receptor beta chain sequence. Antigen unknown. The data originate from a study of cytomegalovirus exposure and HLA in healthy donors. Notes on the study in general: Sequencing probably produced one cluster of sequence variants that were highly shared. TCR beta chain V- and J-gene trimming was linked, in a later analysis, to a missense variant in DCLRE1C. Later analysis identified several of the most significant clusters that appeared linked to common viral pathogens.

Primers: 60 Vbeta forward and 13 Jbeta reverse. Repertoires were generated with immunoSEQ multiplex PCR, while TCRdb's copy carries only in-frame clones and drops some. The data contain some 130,000 clones, 80% of them singletons. The sequenced material came from PBMCs. The TCR was taken from a middle-aged woman in good health and CMV-seronegative.

CDR3 in amino acids: CASSVGLAASTDTQYF. CDR3 in DNA: TGTGCCAGCAGCGTAGGACTAGCGGCTAGCACAGATACGCAGTATTTT. The V gene is TRBV9, the J gene TRBJ2-3, with TRBD2 matching 9 bases. CDR1 and CDR2 from the germline V gene are SGDLS and YYNGEE. J lost 0 bases, V lost 0 bases, and 2 bases had no gene match. CDR3 length equals 16 residues.